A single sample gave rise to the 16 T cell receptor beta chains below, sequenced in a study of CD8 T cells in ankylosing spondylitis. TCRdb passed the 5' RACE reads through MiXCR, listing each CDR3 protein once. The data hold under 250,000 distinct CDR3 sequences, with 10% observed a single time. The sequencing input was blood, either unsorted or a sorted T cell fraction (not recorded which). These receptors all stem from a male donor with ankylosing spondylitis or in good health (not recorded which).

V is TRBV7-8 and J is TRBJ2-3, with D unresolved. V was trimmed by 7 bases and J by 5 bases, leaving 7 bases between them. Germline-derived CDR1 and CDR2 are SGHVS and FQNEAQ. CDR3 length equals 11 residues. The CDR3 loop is CASNLEDTQYF. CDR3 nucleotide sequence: TGTGCCAGCAACCTTGAAGATACGCAGTATTTT.

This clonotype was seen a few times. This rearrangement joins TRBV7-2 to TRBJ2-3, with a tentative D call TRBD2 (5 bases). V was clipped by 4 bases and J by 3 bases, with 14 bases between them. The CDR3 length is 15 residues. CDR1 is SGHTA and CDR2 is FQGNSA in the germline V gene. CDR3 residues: CASSSAGFHTDTQYF. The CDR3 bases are TGTGCCAGCAGCTCGGCGGGTTTCCATACAGATACGCAGTATTTT.

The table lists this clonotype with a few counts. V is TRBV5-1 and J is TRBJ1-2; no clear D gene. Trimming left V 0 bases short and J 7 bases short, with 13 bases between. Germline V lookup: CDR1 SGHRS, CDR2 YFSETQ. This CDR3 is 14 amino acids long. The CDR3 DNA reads TGCGCCAGCAGCTTGGTGGGCGATACGAGTGGCTACACCTTC. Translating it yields CASSLVGDTSGYTF.

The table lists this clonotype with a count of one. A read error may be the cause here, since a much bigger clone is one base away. CDR3 DNA: TGCAGTGTCCCCTTGGGGGCGGCAGCTACGCAGTATTTT. Translated: CSVPLGAAATQYF. This chain connects TRBV20-1 to TRBJ2-3, with D possibly being TRBD1 (6 bases). The CDR3 has 13 residues. Trimming took 7 bases from V and 8 from J, leaving 19 bases between them. Germline V gene sequence: CDR1 DFQATT, CDR2 SNEGSKA (reference sequence).

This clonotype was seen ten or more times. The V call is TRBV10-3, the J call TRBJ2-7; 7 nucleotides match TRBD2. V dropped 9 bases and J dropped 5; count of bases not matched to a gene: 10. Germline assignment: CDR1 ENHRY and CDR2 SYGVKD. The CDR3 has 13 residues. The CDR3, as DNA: TGTGCCATTGGCCGGGAGGCTCAGGACGAGCAGTACTTC. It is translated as CAIGREAQDEQYF.

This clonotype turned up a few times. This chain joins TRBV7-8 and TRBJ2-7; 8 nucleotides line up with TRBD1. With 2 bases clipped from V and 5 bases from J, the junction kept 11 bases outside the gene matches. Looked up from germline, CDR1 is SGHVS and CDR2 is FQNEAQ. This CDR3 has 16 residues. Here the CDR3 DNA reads TGTGCCAGCAGCTTACCTTCGGACAGGGTTGACCACGAGCAGTACTTC. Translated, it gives CASSLPSDRVDHEQYF. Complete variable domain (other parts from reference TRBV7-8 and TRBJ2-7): GAGVSQSPRYKVAKRGQDVALRCDPISGHVSLFWYQQALGQGPEFLTYFQNEAQLDKSGLPSDRFFAERPEGSVSTLKIQRTQQEDSAVYLCASSLPSDRVDHEQYFGPGTRLTVT.

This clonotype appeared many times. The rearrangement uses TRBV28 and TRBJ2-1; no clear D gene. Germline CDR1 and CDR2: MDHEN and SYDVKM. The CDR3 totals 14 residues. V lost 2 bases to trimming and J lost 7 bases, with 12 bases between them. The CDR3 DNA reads TGTGCCAGCAGTTTAGGGGATAGTAGAAATGAGCAGTTCTTC. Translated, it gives CASSLGDSRNEQFF. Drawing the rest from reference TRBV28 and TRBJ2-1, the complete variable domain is DVKVTQSSRYLVKRTGEKVFLECVQDMDHENMFWYRQDPGLGLRLIYFSYDVKMKEKGDIPEGYSVSREKKERFSLILESASTNQTSMYLCASSLGDSRNEQFFGPGTRLTVL.

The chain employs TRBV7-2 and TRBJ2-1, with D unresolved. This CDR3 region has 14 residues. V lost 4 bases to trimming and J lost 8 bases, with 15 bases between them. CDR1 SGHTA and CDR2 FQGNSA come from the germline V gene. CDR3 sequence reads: CASSSTKDRDEQFF. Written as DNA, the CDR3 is TGTGCCAGCAGCTCCACTAAGGATCGGGATGAGCAGTTCTTC.

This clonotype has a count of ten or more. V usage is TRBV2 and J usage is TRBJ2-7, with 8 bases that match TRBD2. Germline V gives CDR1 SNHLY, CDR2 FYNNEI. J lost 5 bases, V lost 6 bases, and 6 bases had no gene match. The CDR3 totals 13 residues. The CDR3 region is CASRIAGPDEQYF. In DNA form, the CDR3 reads TGTGCCAGCAGAATAGCGGGACCAGACGAGCAGTACTTC.

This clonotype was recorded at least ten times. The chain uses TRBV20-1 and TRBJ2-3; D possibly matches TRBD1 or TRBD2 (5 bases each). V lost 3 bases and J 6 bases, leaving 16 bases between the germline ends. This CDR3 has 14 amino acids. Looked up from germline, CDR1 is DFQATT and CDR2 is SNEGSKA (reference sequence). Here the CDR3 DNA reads TGCAGTGCTAGGGTCCGGGGCCCCGACGATACGCAGTATTTT. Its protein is CSARVRGPDDTQYF.

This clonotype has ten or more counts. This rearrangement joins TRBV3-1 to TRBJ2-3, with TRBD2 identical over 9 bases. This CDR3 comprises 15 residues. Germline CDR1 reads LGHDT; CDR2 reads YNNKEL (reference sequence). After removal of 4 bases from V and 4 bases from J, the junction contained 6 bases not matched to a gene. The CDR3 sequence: CASSLAGVPADTQYF. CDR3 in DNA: TGTGCCAGCAGCCTAGCGGGAGTACCCGCAGATACGCAGTATTTT.

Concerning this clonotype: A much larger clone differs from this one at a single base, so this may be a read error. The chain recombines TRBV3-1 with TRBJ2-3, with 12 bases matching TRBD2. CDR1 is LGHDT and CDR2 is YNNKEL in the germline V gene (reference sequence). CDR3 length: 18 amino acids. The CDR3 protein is CASSPLAGGIISTYTQYF. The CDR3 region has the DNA TGTGCCAGCAGCCCGCTAGCGGGGGGGATAATTAGCACATATACGCAGTATTTT.

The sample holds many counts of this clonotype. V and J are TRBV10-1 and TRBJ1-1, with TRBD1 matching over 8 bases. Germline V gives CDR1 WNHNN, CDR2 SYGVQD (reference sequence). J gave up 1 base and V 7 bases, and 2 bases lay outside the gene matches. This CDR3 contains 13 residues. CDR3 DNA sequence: TGCGCCAGCAAGGACAGGGAGAACACTGAAGCTTTCTTT. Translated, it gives CASKDRENTEAFF.

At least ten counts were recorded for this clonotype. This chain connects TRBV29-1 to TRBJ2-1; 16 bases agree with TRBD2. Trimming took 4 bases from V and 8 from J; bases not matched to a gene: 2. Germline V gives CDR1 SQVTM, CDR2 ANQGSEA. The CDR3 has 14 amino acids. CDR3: CSVGGLAGGDEQFF. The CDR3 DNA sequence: TGCAGCGTTGGGGGACTAGCGGGAGGGGATGAGCAGTTCTTC.

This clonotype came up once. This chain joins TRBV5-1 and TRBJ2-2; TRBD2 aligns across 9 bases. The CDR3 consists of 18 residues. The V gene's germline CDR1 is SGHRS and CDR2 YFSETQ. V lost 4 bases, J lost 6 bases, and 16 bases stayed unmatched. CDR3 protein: CASSPWGPGLASAGELFF. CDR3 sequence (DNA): TGCGCCAGCAGCCCGTGGGGTCCCGGACTAGCGTCCGCCGGGGAGCTGTTTTTT.

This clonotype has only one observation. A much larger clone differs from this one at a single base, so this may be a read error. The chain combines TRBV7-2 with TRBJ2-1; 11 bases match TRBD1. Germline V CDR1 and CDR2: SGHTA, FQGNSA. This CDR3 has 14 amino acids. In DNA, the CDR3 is TGTGCCAGCAGCTACCGGGACAGGGGGAATGAGCATTTCTTC. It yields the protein CASSYRDRGNEHFF.